This T cell receptor beta chain was recorded in a study of blood T cell repertoires in COVID-19. About the study: Samples taken during acute and convalescent COVID-19 were collected in the United States, Italy and Spain. PBMCs, B-cell-depleted T cells, or T cells provided the cDNA or gDNA that made up the material.

Per the original methods: Estimation of nucleated cell counts relied on the amplification of reference gene primers. Repertoires were generated with immunoSEQ multiplex PCR, while TCRdb's copy carries only in-frame clones and drops some. D and trimming come from the DNA, and the V and J calls and clone size come from that table. The sample holds about 47,000 clones, about 81% seen once. The germline gives CDR1 SGHRS, CDR2 YFSETQ. Trimming took 0 bases from V and 4 from J; bases not matched to a gene: 9. This CDR3 has 16 residues. The specimen sequenced was peripheral blood. This chain joins TRBV5-1 and TRBJ2-5; the match to TRBD2 covers 7 bases. The TCR originated in a man aged 50-60 years with acute or convalescent COVID-19. The chain's CDR3 is CASSLEFRGERETQYF. CDR3 nucleotide sequence: TGCGCCAGCAGCTTGGAGTTCCGGGGGGAGAGAGAGACCCAGTACTTC.